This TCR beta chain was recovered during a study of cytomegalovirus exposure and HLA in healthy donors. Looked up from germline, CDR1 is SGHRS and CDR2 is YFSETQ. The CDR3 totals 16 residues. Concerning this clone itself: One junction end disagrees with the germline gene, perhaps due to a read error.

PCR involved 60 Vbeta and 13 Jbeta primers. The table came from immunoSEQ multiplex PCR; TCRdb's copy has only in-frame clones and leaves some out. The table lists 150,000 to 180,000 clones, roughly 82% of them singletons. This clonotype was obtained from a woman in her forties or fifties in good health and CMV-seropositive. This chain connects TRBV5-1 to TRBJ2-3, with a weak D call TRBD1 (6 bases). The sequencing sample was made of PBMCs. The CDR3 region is CASRLDTGWNTDTQYF. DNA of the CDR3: TGCGCCAGCAGGTTGGATACAGGGTGGAACACAGATACGCAGTATTTT.